This T cell receptor beta chain was sequenced for a study of blood T cell repertoires in COVID-19. Study overall: The cDNA or gDNA used as material had been derived from T cells, B-cell-depleted T cells, or PBMCs.

The CDR3 length is 13 residues. V dropped 4 bases and J dropped 4 bases, with 13 bases sitting between them. CDR1 is GTSNPN and CDR2 is SVGIG in the germline V gene (reference sequence). As originally analysed: Amplification of reference gene primers was used by the study to estimate nucleated cell counts. TCRdb's copy holds only in-frame clones and misses some; the assay was immunoSEQ multiplex PCR. Clone size and V and J calls were adopted from that table, with D and trimming inferred from the DNA. The sample shows under 150,000 clones, roughly 80% of them seen only once. Sequencing was done on a sample of peripheral blood. The chain uses TRBV30 and TRBJ1-2, with a weak D call TRBD1 (5 bases). The TCR sequence derives from a woman aged 50 to 60 with active or convalescent COVID-19. The CDR3 spells CAWTRDSSYGYTF. The CDR3 DNA follows: TGTGCCTGGACTAGGGACTCTTCCTATGGCTACACCTTC.